The present T cell receptor beta chain was sequenced within a study of shared T cell receptors in the human thymus. Profiling relied on immunoSEQ multiplex PCR, and the TCRdb table lists in-frame clones only, not all of them. The sample carries about 540,000 clones, approximately 80% recorded once. These data were also filed under a second study, of human thymus T cells. That publication notes: Finnish infants who were healthy and having corrective surgery for congenital heart defects made up the donors. Corrective heart surgery yielded resections, and these provided the thymus tissue. Thymic and blood repertoires appeared to carry a bias in their V and J gene usage. Thymic repertoires of unrelated individuals were reported in related research to overlap highly.

The sequencing input was thymocytes. The receptor was derived from a boy less than two years old with a congenital heart defect.

The CDR3 DNA reads TGTGCCACCAGCAGAGTTAGGGACAGGGGCTCCCTCTCGGTCGAGCAGTACTTC. Its translation: CATSRVRDRGSLSVEQYF. This chain connects TRBV15 to TRBJ2-7; 10 bases align to TRBD1. Losses at the gene ends were 1 base for V and 6 bases for J; bases not matched to a gene: 15. Germline CDR1 is LNHNV and CDR2 is YYDKDF (reference sequence). This CDR3 has 18 amino acids.